This TCR beta chain was documented in a study of human T cells and chemical hapten exposure. Points from the study as a whole: Counts of TCRs above 1 in 1000 frequency stayed unchanged with DPC sensitization.

The time point was: patch test 3, about 24 weeks after DPC sensitization. Treatment reported: therapeutic diphenylcyclopropenone sensitization with weekly scalp DPC. Blood collection happened ahead of applying each patch test. In the study's own analysis: Sequenced samples showed a median of approximately 100,000 TCRs each, with counts running from around 20,000 to 690,000. TCRdb itself ran the RACE reads through MiXCR, one entry per CDR3 protein. These V and J calls rely on TCRdb rather than the paper's analysis. The sample lists 70,000 to 90,000 distinct CDR3 sequences, 11% occurring once. This clonotype occurred a few times. What it binds is not known. The TCR comes from a woman in her fifties or sixties with alopecia areata. Some clones in this sample may be carry-over from other donors' samples. Sequenced material: whole blood, taken in connection with sensitization to the hapten diphenylcyclopropenone (DPC).

The chain's CDR3 is CASSLGLAGGNGELFF. As DNA, the CDR3 is TGTGCCAGCAGCCTGGGACTAGCGGGAGGGAACGGGGAGCTGTTTTTT. The chain uses TRBV5-4 and TRBJ2-2; 16 positions agree with TRBD2. V gave up 4 bases and J gave up 7 bases; unmatched junction bases: 4. CDR1 is SGHNT, CDR2 YYREEE, per germline (reference sequence). This CDR3 comprises 16 residues.